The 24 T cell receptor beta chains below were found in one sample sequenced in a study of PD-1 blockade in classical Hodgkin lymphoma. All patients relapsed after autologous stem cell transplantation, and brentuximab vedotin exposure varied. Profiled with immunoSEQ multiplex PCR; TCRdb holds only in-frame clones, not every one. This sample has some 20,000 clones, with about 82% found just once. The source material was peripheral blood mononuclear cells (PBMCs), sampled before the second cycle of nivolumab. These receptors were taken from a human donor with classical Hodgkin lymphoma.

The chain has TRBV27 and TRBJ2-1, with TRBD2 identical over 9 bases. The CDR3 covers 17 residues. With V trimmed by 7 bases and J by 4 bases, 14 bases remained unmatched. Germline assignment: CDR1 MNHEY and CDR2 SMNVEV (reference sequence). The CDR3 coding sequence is TGTGCCAGCAATATCATGGCGACTAGCGGAAAATACAATGAGCAGTTCTTC. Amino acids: CASNIMATSGKYNEQFF.

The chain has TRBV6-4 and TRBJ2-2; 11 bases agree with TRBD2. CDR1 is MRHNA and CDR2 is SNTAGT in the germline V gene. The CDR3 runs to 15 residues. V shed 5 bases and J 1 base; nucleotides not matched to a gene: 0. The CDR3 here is CASSTSGGNTGELFF. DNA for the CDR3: TGTGCCAGCAGTACTAGCGGGGGGAACACCGGGGAGCTGTTTTTT.

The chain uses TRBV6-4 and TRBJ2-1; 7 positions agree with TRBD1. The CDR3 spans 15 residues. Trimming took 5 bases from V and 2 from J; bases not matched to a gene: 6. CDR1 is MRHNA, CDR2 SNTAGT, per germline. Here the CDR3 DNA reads TGTGCCAGCAGTCCCGGGACAGAAGCCTACAATGAGCAGTTCTTC. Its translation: CASSPGTEAYNEQFF.

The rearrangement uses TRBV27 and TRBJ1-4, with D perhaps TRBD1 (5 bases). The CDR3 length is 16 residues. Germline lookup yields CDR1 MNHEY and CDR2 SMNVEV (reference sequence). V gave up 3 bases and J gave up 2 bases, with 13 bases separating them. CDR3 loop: CASSFTTRDTNEKLFF. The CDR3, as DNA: TGTGCCAGCAGTTTCACCACTAGGGACACTAATGAAAAACTGTTTTTT.

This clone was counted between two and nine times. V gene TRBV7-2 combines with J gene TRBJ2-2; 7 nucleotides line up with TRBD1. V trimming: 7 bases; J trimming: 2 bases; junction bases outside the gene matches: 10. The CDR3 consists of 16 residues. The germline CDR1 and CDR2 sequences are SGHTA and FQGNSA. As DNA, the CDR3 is TGTGCCAGCACTGGGGAAGGGGGCCCAAACACCGGGGAGCTGTTTTTT. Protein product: CASTGEGGPNTGELFF. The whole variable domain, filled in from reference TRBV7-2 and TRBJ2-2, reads GAGVSQSPSNKVTEKGKDVELRCDPISGHTALYWYRQSLGQGLEFLIYFQGNSAPDKSGLPSDRFSAERTGGSVSTLTIQRTQQEDSAVYLCASTGEGGPNTGELFFGEGSRLTVL.

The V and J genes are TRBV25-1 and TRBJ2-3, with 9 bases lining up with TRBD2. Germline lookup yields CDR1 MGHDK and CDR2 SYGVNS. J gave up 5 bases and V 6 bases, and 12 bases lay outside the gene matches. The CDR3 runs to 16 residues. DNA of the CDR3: TGTGCCAGCAGCCACGGGGAGCGGGAGGATGAAGATACGCAGTATTTT. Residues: CASSHGEREDEDTQYF.

The CDR3 region is CASRTGRGGNSPLHF. The CDR3 DNA reads as TGCGCCAGCAGGACCGGGCGGGGGGGTAATTCACCCCTCCACTTT. This chain links TRBV4-3 with TRBJ1-6; a possible D gene is TRBD1 (5 bases). Germline CDR1 reads LGHNA; CDR2 reads YSLEER. The CDR3 sequence is 15 residues long. The germline V and J ends were trimmed by 6 bases and 6 bases, with 15 bases remaining between them.

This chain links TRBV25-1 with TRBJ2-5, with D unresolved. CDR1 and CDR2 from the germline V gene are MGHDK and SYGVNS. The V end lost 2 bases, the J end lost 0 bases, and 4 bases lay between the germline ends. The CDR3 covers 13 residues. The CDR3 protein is CASSERYQETQYF. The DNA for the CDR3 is TGTGCCAGCAGTGAAAGGTACCAAGAGACCCAGTACTTC.

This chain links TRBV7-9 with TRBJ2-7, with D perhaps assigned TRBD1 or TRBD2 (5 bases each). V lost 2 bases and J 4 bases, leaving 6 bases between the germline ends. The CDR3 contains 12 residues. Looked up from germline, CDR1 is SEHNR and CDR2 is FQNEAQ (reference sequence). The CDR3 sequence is CASSLWGYEQYF. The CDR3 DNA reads TGTGCCAGCAGCTTATGGGGGTACGAGCAGTACTTC.

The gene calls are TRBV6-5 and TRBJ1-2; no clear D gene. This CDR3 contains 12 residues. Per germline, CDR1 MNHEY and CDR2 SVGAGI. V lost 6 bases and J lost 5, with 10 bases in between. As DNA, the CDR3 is TGTGCCAGCAGCCCCGGCCCTTATGGCTACACCTTC. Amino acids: CASSPGPYGYTF.

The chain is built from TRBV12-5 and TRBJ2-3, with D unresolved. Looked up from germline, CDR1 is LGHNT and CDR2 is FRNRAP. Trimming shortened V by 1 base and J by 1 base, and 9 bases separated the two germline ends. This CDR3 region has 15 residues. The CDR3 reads CASGLGGAGTDTQYF. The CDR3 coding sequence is TGTGCTAGTGGTTTGGGAGGCGCCGGCACAGATACGCAGTATTTT.

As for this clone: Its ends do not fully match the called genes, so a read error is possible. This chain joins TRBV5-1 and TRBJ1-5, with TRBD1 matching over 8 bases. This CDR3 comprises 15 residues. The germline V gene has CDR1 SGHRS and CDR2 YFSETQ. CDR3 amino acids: CASSLDPGGNQPQHF. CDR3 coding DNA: TGCGCCAGCAGCTTGGATCCAGGGGGCAACCAGCCCCAGCATTTT.

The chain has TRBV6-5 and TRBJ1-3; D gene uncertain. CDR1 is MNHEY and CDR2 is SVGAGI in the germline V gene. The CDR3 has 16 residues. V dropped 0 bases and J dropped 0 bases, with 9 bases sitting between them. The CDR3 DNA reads TGTGCCAGCAGTTACTCGAGGCCCAGCTCTGGAAACACCATATATTTT. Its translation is CASSYSRPSSGNTIYF.

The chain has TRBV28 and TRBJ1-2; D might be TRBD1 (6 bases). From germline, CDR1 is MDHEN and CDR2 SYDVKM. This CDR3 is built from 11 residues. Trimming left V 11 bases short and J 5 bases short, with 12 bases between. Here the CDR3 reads CAAGTKYGYTF. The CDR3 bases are TGTGCCGCAGGGACAAAATATGGCTACACCTTC.

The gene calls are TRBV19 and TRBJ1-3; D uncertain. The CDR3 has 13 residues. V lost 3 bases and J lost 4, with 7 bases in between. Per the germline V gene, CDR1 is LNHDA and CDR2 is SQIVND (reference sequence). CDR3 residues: CASSIPSGNTIYF. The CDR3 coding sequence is TGTGCCAGTAGTATCCCATCCGGAAACACCATATATTTT.

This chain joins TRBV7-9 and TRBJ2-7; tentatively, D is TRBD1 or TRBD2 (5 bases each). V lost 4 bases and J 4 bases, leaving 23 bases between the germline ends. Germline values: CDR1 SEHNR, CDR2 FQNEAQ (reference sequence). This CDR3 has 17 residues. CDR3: CASSSFSPGPSFYEQYF. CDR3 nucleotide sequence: TGTGCCAGCAGCTCCTTTTCGCCGGGACCTTCCTTTTACGAGCAGTACTTC.

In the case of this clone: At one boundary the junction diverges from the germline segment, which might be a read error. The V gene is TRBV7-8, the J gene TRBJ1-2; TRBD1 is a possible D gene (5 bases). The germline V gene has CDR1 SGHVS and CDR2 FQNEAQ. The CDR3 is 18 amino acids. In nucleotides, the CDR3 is TGTGCCAACAGCTTAGTGGTGACAGCACGATTTTCTAACTATGGCTACACCTTC. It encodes CANSLVVTARFSNYGYTF.

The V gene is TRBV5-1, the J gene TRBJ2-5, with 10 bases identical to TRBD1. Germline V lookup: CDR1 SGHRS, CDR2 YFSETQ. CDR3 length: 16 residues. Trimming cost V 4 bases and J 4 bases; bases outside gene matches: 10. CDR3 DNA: TGCGCCAGCAGCACGACAGGGGGCGCTACGGGAGAGACCCAGTACTTC. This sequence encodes CASSTTGGATGETQYF. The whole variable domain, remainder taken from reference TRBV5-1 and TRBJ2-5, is KAGVTQTPRYLIKTRGQQVTLSCSPISGHRSVSWYQQTPGQGLQFLFEYFSETQRNKGNFPGRFSGRQFSNSRSEMNVSTLELGDSALYLCASSTTGGATGETQYFGPGTRLLVL.

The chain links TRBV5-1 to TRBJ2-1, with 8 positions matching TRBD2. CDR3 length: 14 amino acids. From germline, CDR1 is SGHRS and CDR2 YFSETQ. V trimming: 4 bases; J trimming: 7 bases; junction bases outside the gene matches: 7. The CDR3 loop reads CASSPVAGWNEQFF. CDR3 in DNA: TGCGCCAGCAGCCCCGTAGCGGGGTGGAATGAGCAGTTCTTC.

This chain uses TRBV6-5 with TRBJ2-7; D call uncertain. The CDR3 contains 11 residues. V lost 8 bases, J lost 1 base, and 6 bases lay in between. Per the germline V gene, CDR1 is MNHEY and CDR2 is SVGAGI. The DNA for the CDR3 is TGTGCCAGCGGCTTATCCTACGAGCAGTACTTC. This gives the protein CASGLSYEQYF.

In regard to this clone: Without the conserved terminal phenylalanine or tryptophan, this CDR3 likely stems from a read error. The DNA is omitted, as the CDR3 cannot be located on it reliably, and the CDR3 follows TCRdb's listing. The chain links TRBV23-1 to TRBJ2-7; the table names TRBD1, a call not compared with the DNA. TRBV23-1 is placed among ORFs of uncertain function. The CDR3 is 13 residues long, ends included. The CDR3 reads CASTQGGESTSQL.

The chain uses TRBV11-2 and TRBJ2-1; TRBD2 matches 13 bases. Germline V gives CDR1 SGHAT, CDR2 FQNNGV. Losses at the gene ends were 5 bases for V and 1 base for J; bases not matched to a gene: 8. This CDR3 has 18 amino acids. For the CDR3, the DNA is TGTGCCAGCAGCCCGGGACTAGCGGGGACTCGGTCCTACAATGAGCAGTTCTTC. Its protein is CASSPGLAGTRSYNEQFF.

CDR3 protein: CASSLGSSGEETQYF. The CDR3 DNA reads as TGCGCCAGCAGCTTAGGAAGTAGCGGGGAAGAGACCCAGTACTTC. The chain couples TRBV5-1 to TRBJ2-5; 8 bases agree with TRBD2. The CDR3 is 15 amino acids. The germline V gene has CDR1 SGHRS and CDR2 YFSETQ. Unmatched junction bases numbered 6, after V lost 2 bases and J lost 3 bases.

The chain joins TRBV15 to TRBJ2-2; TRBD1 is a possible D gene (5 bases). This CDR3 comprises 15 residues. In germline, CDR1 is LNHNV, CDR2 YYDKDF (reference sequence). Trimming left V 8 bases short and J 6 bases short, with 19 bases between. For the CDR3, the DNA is TGTGCCACCCTAAATGGGGCGCTCATCGCCGGGGAGCTGTTTTTT. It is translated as CATLNGALIAGELFF.